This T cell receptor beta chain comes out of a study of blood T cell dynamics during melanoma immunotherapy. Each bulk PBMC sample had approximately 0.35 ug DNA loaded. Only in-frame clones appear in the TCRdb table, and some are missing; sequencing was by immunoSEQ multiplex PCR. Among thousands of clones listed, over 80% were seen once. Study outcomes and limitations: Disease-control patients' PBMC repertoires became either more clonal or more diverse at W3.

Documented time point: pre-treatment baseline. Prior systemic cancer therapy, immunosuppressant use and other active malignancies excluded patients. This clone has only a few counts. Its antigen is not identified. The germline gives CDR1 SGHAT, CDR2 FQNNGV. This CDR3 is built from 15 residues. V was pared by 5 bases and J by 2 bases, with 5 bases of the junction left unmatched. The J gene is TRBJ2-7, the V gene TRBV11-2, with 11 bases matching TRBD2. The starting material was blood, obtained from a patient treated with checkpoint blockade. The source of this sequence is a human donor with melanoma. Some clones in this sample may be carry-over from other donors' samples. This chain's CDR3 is CASSETSGTTYEQYF. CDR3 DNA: TGTGCCAGCAGCGAGACTAGCGGGACTACCTACGAGCAGTACTTC.